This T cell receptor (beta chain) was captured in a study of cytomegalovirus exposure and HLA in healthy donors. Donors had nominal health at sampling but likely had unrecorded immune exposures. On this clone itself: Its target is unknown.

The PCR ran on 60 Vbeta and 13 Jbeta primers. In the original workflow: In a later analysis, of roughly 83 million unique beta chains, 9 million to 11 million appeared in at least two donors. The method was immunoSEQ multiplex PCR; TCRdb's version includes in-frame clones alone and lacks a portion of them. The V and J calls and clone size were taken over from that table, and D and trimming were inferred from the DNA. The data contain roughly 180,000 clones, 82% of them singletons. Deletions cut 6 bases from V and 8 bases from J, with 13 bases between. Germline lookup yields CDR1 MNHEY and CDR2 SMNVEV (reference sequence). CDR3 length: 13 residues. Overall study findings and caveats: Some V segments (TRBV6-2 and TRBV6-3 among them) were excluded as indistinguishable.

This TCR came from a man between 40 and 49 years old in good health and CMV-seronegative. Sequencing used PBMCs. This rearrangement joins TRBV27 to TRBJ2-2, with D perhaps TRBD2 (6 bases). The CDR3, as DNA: TGTGCCAGCAGATGGCGGGGCCGTGGGGAGCTGTTTTTT. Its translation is CASRWRGRGELFF.